The 32 T cell receptor beta chains below were found in one sample sequenced in a study of T-cell reconstitution after alpha-beta-depleted transplantation in children. Unique molecular identifiers featured in how the TCRbeta library was prepared. TCRdb independently ran MiXCR on the PCR reads; one entry per CDR3 protein. The sample lists hundreds of thousands of distinct CDR3 sequences; roughly 10% were seen once. The sequenced sample was PBMCs from the stem cell graft donor, obtained from the stem cell graft. The source is a human donor who donated a stem cell graft to a child with acute lymphoblastic leukemia.

This clonotype was seen more than once but under ten times. The V gene is TRBV5-8, the J gene TRBJ1-5; D gene unclear. The germline CDR1 and CDR2 sequences are SGHTS and YDEGEE. The CDR3 loop spans 14 amino acids. The ends were cut back, 0 bases at V and 0 bases at J, with 4 bases in the middle. CDR3 nucleotides: TGTGCCAGCAGCTTGGGCGCTAGCAATCAGCCCCAGCATTTT. It yields the protein CASSLGASNQPQHF.

The rearrangement joins TRBV4-2 to TRBJ2-7; possibly TRBD2 for D (6 bases). V was cut by 0 bases and J by 2 bases, with 14 bases left in between. The CDR3 has 16 amino acids. Germline V gene sequence: CDR1 LGHNA, CDR2 YNFKEQ. The CDR3 protein is CASSQEGAGTPYEQYF. The CDR3 DNA follows: TGTGCCAGCAGCCAAGAAGGAGCGGGCACGCCCTACGAGCAGTACTTC.

This clonotype was seen ten or more times. V gene TRBV19 combines with J gene TRBJ2-2; D might be TRBD1 (5 bases). The CDR3 totals 14 residues. Germline V CDR1 and CDR2: LNHDA, SQIVND (reference sequence). The germline V and J ends were trimmed by 7 bases and 2 bases, with 11 bases remaining between them. The CDR3 protein is CASTRQGNTGELFF. The CDR3 DNA reads as TGTGCCAGTACTCGGCAGGGCAACACCGGGGAGCTGTTTTTT.

This chain joins TRBV11-1 and TRBJ2-3; D unclear. V dropped 1 base and J dropped 4 bases, with 12 bases sitting between them. Germline assignment: CDR1 SGHAT and CDR2 FQDESV (reference sequence). The CDR3 loop spans 15 amino acids. CDR3 DNA: TGTGCCAGCAGCTTAGGCGCTCAGTCCGCAGATACGCAGTATTTT. Translated: CASSLGAQSADTQYF.

This clonotype was seen repeatedly, ten times or more. The chain combines TRBV20-1 with TRBJ1-1, with a tentative D call TRBD1 (6 bases). CDR1 DFQATT and CDR2 SNEGSKA come from the germline V gene (reference sequence). Trimming took off 6 bases at V and 8 bases at J, with 13 bases between the two ends. The CDR3 contains 11 residues. CDR3 DNA sequence: TGCAGTGCGAGAAGACAGGCCGAAGCTTTCTTT. Its translation: CSARRQAEAFF.

This clonotype was counted many times. V usage is TRBV27 and J usage is TRBJ2-3; TRBD2 matches at 9 bases. Germline CDR1 is MNHEY and CDR2 is SMNVEV (reference sequence). With 6 bases clipped from V and 2 bases from J, the junction kept 6 bases outside the gene matches. The CDR3 runs to 15 residues. The DNA for the CDR3 is TGTGCCAGCAGCTTAGCGGGGGCCAACACAGATACGCAGTATTTT. Translating gives CASSLAGANTDTQYF.

This clonotype was detected ten times or more. The rearrangement links TRBV20-1 to TRBJ1-1, with D unresolved. The CDR3 sequence is 14 residues long. Trimming took off 1 base at V and 1 base at J, with 10 bases between the two ends. Germline CDR1 is DFQATT and CDR2 is SNEGSKA (reference sequence). CDR3: CSARVGRTNTEAFF. The CDR3 DNA follows: TGCAGTGCTAGAGTAGGACGGACGAACACTGAAGCTTTCTTT.

There are many counts of this clonotype. The chain couples TRBV27 to TRBJ1-6; no clear D. The V gene lost 2 bases and the J gene lost 6 bases, with 11 bases spanning the gap. Germline V CDR1 and CDR2: MNHEY, SMNVEV (reference sequence). The CDR3 extends over 15 amino acids. CDR3 residues: CASSLELGFNSPLHF. CDR3 in DNA: TGTGCCAGCAGTTTAGAGCTAGGGTTTAATTCACCCCTCCACTTT.

The V and J genes are TRBV12-5 and TRBJ2-5, with TRBD1 identical over 10 bases. The CDR3 contains 13 residues. J was trimmed by 2 bases and V by 6 bases; bases with no gene match: 0. Germline CDR1 reads LGHNT; CDR2 reads FRNRAP. This CDR3 reads CASGGQGQETQYF. The CDR3 region has the DNA TGTGCTAGTGGGGGACAGGGGCAAGAGACCCAGTACTTC. Supplemented by reference TRBV12-5 and TRBJ2-5, the full variable domain reads DARVTQTPRHKVTEMGQEVTMRCQPILGHNTVFWYRQTMMQGLELLAYFRNRAPLDDSGMPKDRFSAEMPDATLATLKIQPSEPRDSAVYFCASGGQGQETQYFGPGTRLLVL.

This clonotype was counted between two and nine times. V usage is TRBV5-1 and J usage is TRBJ2-2; D is ambiguous. The V gene's germline CDR1 is SGHRS and CDR2 YFSETQ. V lost 0 bases to trimming and J lost 3 bases, with 9 bases between them. This CDR3 is built from 15 residues. This CDR3 reads CASSLEPGDTGELFF. The CDR3 coding sequence is TGCGCCAGCAGCTTGGAGCCAGGAGACACCGGGGAGCTGTTTTTT.

J is TRBJ2-3 and V is TRBV29-1; D might be TRBD1 (8 bases). V dropped 6 bases and J dropped 2 bases, with 18 bases sitting between them. This CDR3 is 15 amino acids long. The germline V gene encodes CDR1 SQVTM and CDR2 ANQGSEA. The CDR3 bases are TGCAGCGTCGGACTAGGACAGGGAAACACAGATACGCAGTATTTT. Encoded protein: CSVGLGQGNTDTQYF.

The V gene is TRBV5-5, the J gene TRBJ2-7; D not resolved. The germline V gene encodes CDR1 SGHKS and CDR2 YYEKEE (reference sequence). The length of the CDR3 is 13 residues. V shed 0 bases and J shed 3 bases, with 7 bases lying between them. The CDR3 DNA reads TGTGCCAGCAGCTTGGGGTGGGACTACGAGCAGTACTTC. Translated, it gives CASSLGWDYEQYF.

Turning to this clonotype: The CDR3 does not close with the conserved phenylalanine or tryptophan, likely indicating a read error. Because the CDR3's place on the DNA is in doubt, the DNA is left out and the CDR3 is given as listed by TCRdb. The V call is TRBV29-1, the J call TRBJ1-1. Germline V CDR1 and CDR2: SQVTM, ANQGSEA. From its first to its last residue, the CDR3 has 11 amino acids. CDR3 amino acids: CSVRPQMVSFC.

This clonotype has a handful of counts. The chain carries TRBV11-2 and TRBJ1-2; 9 positions match TRBD1. The length of the CDR3 is 14 residues. CDR1 SGHAT and CDR2 FQNNGV come from the germline V gene. J lost 4 bases, V lost 3 bases, and 3 bases had no gene match. As DNA, the CDR3 is TGTGCCAGCAGCTTGCGGACAGGGGTCTATGGCTACACCTTC. Translating it yields CASSLRTGVYGYTF. The complete variable domain, with remaining parts taken from reference TRBV11-2 and TRBJ1-2, reads EAGVAQSPRYKIIEKRQSVAFWCNPISGHATLYWYQQILGQGPKLLIQFQNNGVVDDSQLPKDRFSAERLKGVDSTLKIQPAKLEDSAVYLCASSLRTGVYGYTFGSGTRLTVV.

This clonotype was picked up many times. This chain uses TRBV24-1 with TRBJ2-3; TRBD1 aligns across 9 bases. J gave up 2 bases and V 4 bases, and 3 bases lay outside the gene matches. This CDR3 has 15 residues. The germline V gene has CDR1 KGHDR and CDR2 SFDVKD. CDR3 amino acids: CATSEGQGPTDTQYF. CDR3 in DNA: TGTGCCACCAGTGAGGGACAGGGTCCCACAGATACGCAGTATTTT.

This rearrangement joins TRBV5-6 to TRBJ2-7; 7 bases map to TRBD1. Germline values: CDR1 SGHDT, CDR2 YYEEEE. The trim removed 3 bases at V and 1 base at J, leaving 4 bases unmatched. The CDR3 extends over 14 amino acids. CDR3: CASSSRTGSYEQYF. In nucleotides, the CDR3 is TGTGCCAGCAGCTCCCGGACAGGATCCTACGAGCAGTACTTC.

The chain is built from TRBV20-1 and TRBJ1-1; TRBD1 might be the D (6 bases). There are 13 residues in the CDR3. The V gene lost 6 bases and the J gene lost 0 bases, with 11 bases spanning the gap. Germline V gives CDR1 DFQATT, CDR2 SNEGSKA (reference sequence). The CDR3 protein is CSATGHLNTEAFF. CDR3 bases: TGCAGTGCAACGGGACACCTGAACACTGAAGCTTTCTTT.

The chain is built from TRBV12-3 or TRBV12-4 and TRBJ1-5, with 9 nucleotides matching TRBD1. The CDR3 spans 12 residues. The V gene end was trimmed by 8 bases and the J gene end by 7 bases; junction bases not matched to a gene: 3. CDR3 DNA sequence: TGTGCCAGCGGGACAGGGAGGCAGCCCCAGCATTTT. Amino acids: CASGTGRQPQHF.

The V call is TRBV4-1, the J call TRBJ1-5, with 7 bases lining up with TRBD1. Germline V lookup: CDR1 MGHRA, CDR2 YSYEKL. This CDR3 region has 15 residues. J was trimmed by 7 bases and V by 0 bases; bases with no gene match: 6. CDR3 DNA sequence: TGCGCCAGCAGCCAAGATCGGCAGGGGGAACAGCCCCAGCATTTT. Protein: CASSQDRQGEQPQHF.

Ten or more counts support this clonotype. This sequence joins TRBV5-1 and TRBJ2-1; 7 nucleotides align to TRBD1. The V gene's germline CDR1 is SGHRS and CDR2 YFSETQ. CDR3 length: 15 residues. Trimming at V came to 2 bases and at J to 5 bases, leaving 7 bases not matched to a gene. CDR3: CASSFRGQGDNEQFF. The CDR3 DNA is TGCGCCAGCAGCTTTAGGGGGCAGGGAGACAATGAGCAGTTCTTC. Looking up the rest from reference TRBV5-1 and TRBJ2-1 gives the full variable domain: KAGVTQTPRYLIKTRGQQVTLSCSPISGHRSVSWYQQTPGQGLQFLFEYFSETQRNKGNFPGRFSGRQFSNSRSEMNVSTLELGDSALYLCASSFRGQGDNEQFFGPGTRLTVL.

The gene calls are TRBV10-3 and TRBJ1-5; D not resolved. The CDR3 totals 14 residues. Germline lookup yields CDR1 ENHRY and CDR2 SYGVKD. Trimming took off 3 bases at V and 4 bases at J, with 10 bases between the two ends. The CDR3 bases are TGTGCCATCAGTGAAGTGTCGAGGAATCAGCCCCAGCATTTT. It is translated as CAISEVSRNQPQHF.

This clonotype was counted ten times or more. J is TRBJ2-5 and V is TRBV3-1; 13 bases align to TRBD2. The CDR3 runs to 19 residues. Germline assignment: CDR1 LGHDT and CDR2 YNNKEL (reference sequence). With V trimmed by 3 bases and J by 5 bases, 15 bases remained unmatched. The CDR3 protein is CASSQLTSGGAGAPETQYF. CDR3 nucleotides: TGTGCCAGCAGCCAGCTTACTAGCGGGGGGGCCGGGGCTCCGGAGACCCAGTACTTC.

This clonotype has ten or more counts. The chain has TRBV12-3 or TRBV12-4 and TRBJ2-1; TRBD1 might be the D (7 bases). The CDR3 totals 15 residues. Trimming removed 5 bases from V and 5 bases from J, with 16 bases in between. CDR3 sequence (DNA): TGTGCCAGCAGTACCGGGCAGGGGGGACACAATGAGCAGTTCTTC. Encoded protein: CASSTGQGGHNEQFF.

At least ten counts were recorded for this clonotype. The chain is built from TRBV11-2 and TRBJ1-1; 7 bases are a match to TRBD1. This CDR3 has 14 residues. The germline V gene has CDR1 SGHAT and CDR2 FQNNGV. The junction had 6 bases not matched to a gene; V was cut back by 6 bases and J by 2 bases. CDR3 DNA sequence: TGTGCCAGCAGTTATAGGGACAGAAACACTGAAGCTTTCTTT. Translating it yields CASSYRDRNTEAFF.

This clonotype was found a few times. The chain is built from TRBV7-8 and TRBJ1-3; D is perhaps TRBD1 (6 bases). The CDR3 consists of 17 residues. The V gene lost 5 bases and the J gene lost 0 bases, with 17 bases spanning the gap. Germline values: CDR1 SGHVS, CDR2 FQNEAQ. CDR3 nucleotides: TGTGCCAGCAGCCCACGGGGACATCAGAGCTCTGGAAACACCATATATTTT. It translates to CASSPRGHQSSGNTIYF.

Only a few counts were recorded for this clonotype. The CDR3 protein is CASSLVLGGADRNQPQHF. Here the CDR3 DNA reads TGTGCCAGCAGCTTGGTACTGGGGGGCGCGGATCGCAATCAGCCCCAGCATTTT. The chain is built from TRBV5-5 and TRBJ1-5, with D tentatively TRBD1 (6 bases). V lost 0 bases to trimming and J lost 2 bases, with 18 bases between them. Germline loops: CDR1 SGHKS, CDR2 YYEKEE (reference sequence). This CDR3 spans 18 amino acids. The complete variable domain, with remaining parts taken from reference TRBV5-5 and TRBJ1-5, reads DAGVTQSPTHLIKTRGQQVTLRCSPISGHKSVSWYQQVLGQGPQFIFQYYEKEERGRGNFPDRFSARQFPNYSSELNVNALLLGDSALYLCASSLVLGGADRNQPQHFGDGTRLSIL.

This clonotype was picked up a small number of times. V and J are TRBV6-1 and TRBJ1-1; D might be TRBD1 (5 bases). Looked up from germline, CDR1 is MNHNS and CDR2 is SASEGT. The V end was cut by 6 bases, the J end by 1 base, with 15 bases between. The CDR3 is 15 amino acids. The CDR3 sequence is CASSRDSTENTEAFF. In nucleotides, the CDR3 is TGTGCCAGCAGCCGGGATTCGACAGAGAACACTGAAGCTTTCTTT.

This chain joins TRBV11-2 and TRBJ1-3, with a weak D call TRBD1 (5 bases). Trimming shortened V by 5 bases and J by 0 bases, and 11 bases separated the two germline ends. CDR1 and CDR2 from the germline V gene are SGHAT and FQNNGV. This CDR3 region has 15 residues. CDR3 DNA sequence: TGTGCCAGCAGCATGGGACCGACCTCTGGAAACACCATATATTTT. This sequence encodes CASSMGPTSGNTIYF.

This chain connects TRBV15 to TRBJ2-2; no definite D call. The CDR3 is made up of 14 amino acids. Germline assignment: CDR1 LNHNV and CDR2 YYDKDF (reference sequence). V was cut by 1 base and J by 5 bases, with 8 bases left in between. The DNA of the CDR3 is TGTGCCACCAGCAGAGTTGGCGAGACCGGGGAGCTGTTTTTT. It codes for CATSRVGETGELFF.

This clonotype was seen at least ten times. The chain couples TRBV29-1 to TRBJ1-3; possibly TRBD1 for D (6 bases). V was clipped by 4 bases and J by 0 bases, with 10 bases between them. CDR1 is SQVTM, CDR2 ANQGSEA, per germline. The CDR3 has 14 residues. The CDR3 is CSVGLGHSGNTIYF. The CDR3 region has the DNA TGCAGCGTTGGTCTGGGACACTCTGGAAACACCATATATTTT.

This clonotype was picked up many times. The rearrangement joins TRBV29-1 to TRBJ2-2; 9 bases match TRBD1. J lost 4 bases, V lost 1 base, and 7 bases had no gene match. The CDR3 covers 16 residues. The germline CDR1 and CDR2 sequences are SQVTM and ANQGSEA. CDR3 nucleotide sequence: TGCAGCGTTGAAGCCCGCGGGACAGGGAGCACCGGGGAGCTGTTTTTT. Translating it yields CSVEARGTGSTGELFF.

This clonotype was found a few times. V usage is TRBV20-1 and J usage is TRBJ2-5; D is perhaps TRBD1 or TRBD2 (6 bases each). The CDR3 has 14 residues. The V gene lost 5 bases and the J gene lost 5 bases, with 18 bases spanning the gap. Germline CDR1 and CDR2: DFQATT and SNEGSKA (reference sequence). CDR3 bases: TGCAGTGCTTTCAGGAGGGGGGTGCGGGAGACCCAGTACTTC. Its translation: CSAFRRGVRETQYF.